The 21 T cell receptor beta chains below come from one sample, sequenced in a study of cytomegalovirus exposure and HLA in healthy donors. PCR used 60 Vbeta primers and 13 Jbeta primers. Repertoires were generated with immunoSEQ multiplex PCR, while TCRdb's copy carries only in-frame clones and drops some. The sample lists approximately 170,000 clones; 60% to 80% were seen once. The sample consisted of PBMCs. The receptors derive from a woman aged 40 to 50 in good health and CMV-seropositive.

This clone was recorded only once. The J gene is TRBJ1-2, the V gene TRBV5-1; no reliable D call. Germline V gene sequence: CDR1 SGHRS, CDR2 YFSETQ. The CDR3 sequence is 13 residues long. V was clipped by 0 bases and J by 3 bases, with 6 bases between them. The CDR3 region is CASSLDGDYGYTF. DNA for the CDR3: TGCGCCAGCAGCTTGGACGGAGACTATGGCTACACCTTC.

CDR3 nucleotides: TGTGCCAGCAGCTCGACAGGGGGGTACGAGCAGTACTTC. Its protein product is CASSSTGGYEQYF. The gene calls are TRBV7-8 and TRBJ2-7; 9 nucleotides align to TRBD1. The CDR3 spans 13 residues. Germline V CDR1 and CDR2: SGHVS, FQNEAQ. After removal of 4 bases from V and 4 bases from J, the junction contained 2 bases not matched to a gene.

The V and J genes are TRBV7-6 and TRBJ2-2; D is perhaps TRBD2 (6 bases). The germline gives CDR1 SGHVS, CDR2 FNYEAQ. Between the trimmed V and J ends, which lost 5 bases and 5 bases, there was a span of 12 bases. CDR3 length equals 14 residues. The chain's CDR3 is CASSLAGTTGELFF. CDR3 bases: TGTGCCAGCAGCCTCGCAGGGACTACCGGGGAGCTGTTTTTT.

This chain connects TRBV7-9 to TRBJ2-3; TRBD1 is a possible D gene (6 bases). The V end was cut by 1 base, the J end by 1 base, with 12 bases between. The germline V gene encodes CDR1 SEHNR and CDR2 FQNEAQ (reference sequence). The CDR3 runs to 16 residues. The CDR3 spells CASSLVTGSRTDTQYF. CDR3 DNA sequence: TGTGCCAGCAGCTTAGTCACAGGGAGCCGCACAGATACGCAGTATTTT.

The chain recombines TRBV19 with TRBJ1-1; 8 bases are a match to TRBD1. The CDR3 has 13 residues. CDR1 is LNHDA and CDR2 is SQIVND in the germline V gene (reference sequence). V dropped 6 bases and J dropped 1; count of bases not matched to a gene: 1. The CDR3 DNA is TGTGCCAGTAGGGACAGGGCGAACACTGAAGCTTTCTTT. The encoded protein is CASRDRANTEAFF.

This clone was observed once. The same CDR3 arises from other DNA sequences in this sample as well. V gene TRBV5-6 combines with J gene TRBJ2-5; 7 positions agree with TRBD2. From germline, CDR1 is SGHDT and CDR2 YYEEEE. The CDR3 length is 13 residues. J lost 4 bases, V lost 1 base, and 1 base had no gene match. This CDR3 is CASSLTGGETQYF. In DNA, the CDR3 is TGTGCCAGCAGCTTGACGGGGGGAGAGACCCAGTACTTC.

The chain couples TRBV30 to TRBJ1-6, with 7 bases aligning to TRBD1. V trimming: 3 bases; J trimming: 9 bases; junction bases outside the gene matches: 5. Per the germline V gene, CDR1 is GTSNPN and CDR2 is SVGIG (reference sequence). The length of the CDR3 is 13 residues. The CDR3 here is CAWRGQASSPLHF. CDR3 nucleotide sequence: TGTGCCTGGAGAGGACAGGCTAGTTCACCCCTCCACTTT.

J is TRBJ2-5 and V is TRBV19; D uncertain. The CDR3 has 13 amino acids. Trimming shortened V by 5 bases and J by 0 bases, and 7 bases separated the two germline ends. Germline V CDR1 and CDR2: LNHDA, SQIVND (reference sequence). CDR3 sequence reads: CASSDTNQETQYF. CDR3 bases: TGTGCCAGTAGTGATACTAACCAAGAGACCCAGTACTTC.

The gene calls are TRBV18 and TRBJ2-5; 8 positions match TRBD2. Trimming took 5 bases from V and 3 from J; bases not matched to a gene: 5. CDR1 KGHSH and CDR2 LQKENI come from the germline V gene. The CDR3 sequence is 14 residues long. The CDR3 region is CASSFSGGEETQYF. CDR3 bases: TGTGCCAGCTCATTCAGCGGGGGCGAAGAGACCCAGTACTTC.

This chain connects TRBV5-1 to TRBJ2-4, with a tentative D call TRBD2 (5 bases). This CDR3 spans 16 amino acids. CDR1 is SGHRS, CDR2 YFSETQ, per germline. V was pared by 0 bases and J by 8 bases, with 18 bases between. CDR3 protein: CASSLDGGGRGDIQYF. DNA of the CDR3: TGCGCCAGCAGCTTGGATGGTGGCGGTCGGGGAGACATTCAGTACTTC.

The V and J genes are TRBV4-1 and TRBJ2-2; the match to TRBD2 covers 8 bases. The junction had 11 bases not matched to a gene; V was cut back by 1 base and J by 4 bases. CDR1 is MGHRA, CDR2 YSYEKL, per germline. This CDR3 has 18 residues. The CDR3 DNA follows: TGCGCCAGCAGCCAAGGATCCGTGAGCGGGGGAACCACCGGGGAGCTGTTTTTT. This gives the protein CASSQGSVSGGTTGELFF.

V usage is TRBV18 and J usage is TRBJ1-1; D is ambiguous. Germline V gene lookup returns CDR1 KGHSH and CDR2 LQKENI. The V end lost 1 base, the J end lost 2 bases, and 5 bases lay between the germline ends. The CDR3 runs to 13 residues. The CDR3 here is CASSPRANTEAFF. The CDR3 coding sequence is TGTGCCAGCTCACCACGCGCCAACACTGAAGCTTTCTTT.

The V and J genes are TRBV28 and TRBJ1-2; TRBD1 matches 9 bases. CDR1 and CDR2 (germline): MDHEN, SYDVKM. The CDR3 is 15 residues long. The junction had 13 bases not matched to a gene; V was cut back by 10 bases and J by 4 bases. The CDR3 here is CAILPLGTGPYGYTF. In DNA, the CDR3 is TGTGCCATCCTCCCTCTGGGGACAGGGCCCTATGGCTACACCTTC.

The chain carries TRBV2 and TRBJ2-2; perhaps TRBD1 as D (7 bases). Per germline, CDR1 SNHLY and CDR2 FYNNEI. Trimming shortened V by 8 bases and J by 6 bases, and 19 bases separated the two germline ends. The CDR3 is 15 residues long. The DNA of the CDR3 is TGTGCCAGCCGGGAGACAGACAGGGAGGCCGGGGAGCTGTTTTTT. Encoded protein: CASRETDREAGELFF.

This chain joins TRBV7-2 and TRBJ2-7, with TRBD1 matching over 7 bases. The germline V gene encodes CDR1 SGHTA and CDR2 FQGNSA. J was trimmed by 4 bases and V by 3 bases; bases with no gene match: 6. This CDR3 contains 14 residues. The CDR3 reads CASSFDRDRYEQYF. CDR3 DNA: TGTGCCAGCAGCTTTGACCGGGACAGATACGAGCAGTACTTC. Based on the CDR3 plus reference TRBV7-2 and TRBJ2-7, the full variable domain is GAGVSQSPSNKVTEKGKDVELRCDPISGHTALYWYRQSLGQGLEFLIYFQGNSAPDKSGLPSDRFSAERTGGSVSTLTIQRTQQEDSAVYLCASSFDRDRYEQYFGPGTRLTVT.

The CDR3 DNA reads TGTGCCAGCTCACCCCCCGGCAGGGGGTTTTACGAGCAGTACTTC. This encodes CASSPPGRGFYEQYF. The chain has TRBV18 and TRBJ2-7, with TRBD1 matching over 7 bases. With V trimmed by 3 bases and J by 4 bases, 9 bases remained unmatched. Germline CDR1 is KGHSH and CDR2 is LQKENI. The CDR3 loop spans 15 amino acids.

The chain uses TRBV9 and TRBJ1-1; no firm D call. The germline V gene has CDR1 SGDLS and CDR2 YYNGEE. The length of the CDR3 is 15 residues. V lost 5 bases, J lost 4 bases, and 18 bases lay in between. As DNA, the CDR3 is TGTGCCAGCAGTCTAGGTGGAGGGAAAATCACTGAAGCTTTCTTT. Amino acids: CASSLGGGKITEAFF.

The gene calls are TRBV21-1 and TRBJ2-3; TRBD2 is taken as the D call from the table, unchecked against the DNA. TRBV21-1 is a listed pseudogene. The CDR3 is 15 residues long. CDR3 coding DNA: TGTGCCAGCAGCCCGGACTGTCGCAGCACAGATACGCAGTATTTT. It specifies CASSPDCRSTDTQYF.

This clone was seen once. The V call is TRBV6-5, the J call TRBJ2-7; 9 bases are a match to TRBD1. CDR3 length equals 15 residues. The junction had 9 bases not matched to a gene; V was cut back by 5 bases and J by 4 bases. CDR1 and CDR2 from the germline V gene are MNHEY and SVGAGI. CDR3 nucleotide sequence: TGTGCCAGCAGTAATACCGGGACAGGGAGATACGAGCAGTACTTC. Translating it yields CASSNTGTGRYEQYF.

The chain is built from TRBV19 and TRBJ2-7, with 11 positions matching TRBD2. Trimming at V came to 6 bases and at J to 6 bases, leaving 10 bases not matched to a gene. Looked up from germline, CDR1 is LNHDA and CDR2 is SQIVND (reference sequence). The CDR3 runs 15 residues. The DNA for the CDR3 is TGTGCCAGTAGGTTAGCGGGAGGGCCCTCGTTCGAGCAGTACTTC. The encoded protein is CASRLAGGPSFEQYF. The complete variable domain, with remaining parts taken from reference TRBV19 and TRBJ2-7, reads DGGITQSPKYLFRKEGQNVTLSCEQNLNHDAMYWYRQDPGQGLRLIYYSQIVNDFQKGDIAEGYSVSREKKESFPLTVTSAQKNPTAFYLCASRLAGGPSFEQYFGPGTRLTVT.

The chain links TRBV5-1 to TRBJ2-2, with D possibly being TRBD2 (5 bases). Germline V gene lookup returns CDR1 SGHRS and CDR2 YFSETQ. CDR3 length equals 16 residues. Between the trimmed V and J ends, which lost 3 bases and 6 bases, there was a span of 18 bases. CDR3 sequence: CASSSHLGLTAGELFF. In DNA, the CDR3 is TGCGCCAGCAGCTCGCACCTTGGACTGACGGCCGGGGAGCTGTTTTTT.